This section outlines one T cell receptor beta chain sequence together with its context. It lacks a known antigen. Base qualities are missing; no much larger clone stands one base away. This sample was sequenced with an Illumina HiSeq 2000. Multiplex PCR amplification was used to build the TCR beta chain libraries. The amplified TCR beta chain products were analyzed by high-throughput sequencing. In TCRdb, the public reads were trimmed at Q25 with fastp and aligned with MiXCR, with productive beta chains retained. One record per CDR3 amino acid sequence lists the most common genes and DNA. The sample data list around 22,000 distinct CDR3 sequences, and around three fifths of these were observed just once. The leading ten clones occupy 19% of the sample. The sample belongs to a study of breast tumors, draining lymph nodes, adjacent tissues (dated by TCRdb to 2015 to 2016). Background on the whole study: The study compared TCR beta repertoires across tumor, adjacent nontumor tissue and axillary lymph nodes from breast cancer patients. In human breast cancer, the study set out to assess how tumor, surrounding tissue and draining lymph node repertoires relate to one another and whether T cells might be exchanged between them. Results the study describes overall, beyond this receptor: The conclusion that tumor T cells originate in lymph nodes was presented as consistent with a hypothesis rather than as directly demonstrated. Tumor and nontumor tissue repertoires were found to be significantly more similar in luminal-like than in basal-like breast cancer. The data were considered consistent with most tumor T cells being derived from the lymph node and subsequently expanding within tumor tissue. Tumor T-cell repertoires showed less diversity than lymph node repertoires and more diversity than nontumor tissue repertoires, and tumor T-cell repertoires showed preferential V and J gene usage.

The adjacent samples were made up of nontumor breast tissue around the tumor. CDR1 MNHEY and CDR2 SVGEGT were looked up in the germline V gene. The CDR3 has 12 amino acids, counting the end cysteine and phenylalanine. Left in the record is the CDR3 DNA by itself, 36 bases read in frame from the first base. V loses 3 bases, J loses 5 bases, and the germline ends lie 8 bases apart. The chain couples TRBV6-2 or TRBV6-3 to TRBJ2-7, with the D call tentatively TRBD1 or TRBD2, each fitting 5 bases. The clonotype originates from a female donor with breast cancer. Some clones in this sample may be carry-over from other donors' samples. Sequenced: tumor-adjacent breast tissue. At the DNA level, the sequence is TGTGCCAGCAGTTATTTGGGGGACGAGCAGTACTTC. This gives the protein CASSYLGDEQYF.